Presented here are 22 T cell receptor beta chains from one specimen sequenced in a study of PD-1 blockade in classical Hodgkin lymphoma. After autologous stem cell transplantation all patients relapsed, and prior brentuximab vedotin exposure differed between cohorts. Here immunoSEQ multiplex PCR was the method, and the copy in TCRdb shows in-frame clones only, minus some. The sample shows approximately 57,000 clones, approximately 90% of them seen only once. Here the sequenced sample was peripheral blood mononuclear cells (PBMCs), taken before the second cycle of nivolumab. Source of these receptors: a human donor with classical Hodgkin lymphoma.

The V call is TRBV11-1, the J call TRBJ2-7; tentative D call: TRBD2 (5 bases). The ends were cut back, 5 bases at V and 1 base at J, with 9 bases in the middle. Germline V gives CDR1 SGHAT, CDR2 FQDESV (reference sequence). This CDR3 region has 13 residues. CDR3 sequence (DNA): TGTGCCAGCAGCCCCGGGGTGTCCTACGAGCAGTACTTC. Its protein is CASSPGVSYEQYF. Using reference TRBV11-1 and TRBJ2-7 for the parts outside the CDR3, the full variable domain is EAEVAQSPRYKITEKSQAVAFWCDPISGHATLYWYRQILGQGPELLVQFQDESVVDDSQLPKDRFSAERLKGVDSTLKIQPAELGDSAMYLCASSPGVSYEQYFGPGTRLTVT.

CDR3 sequence reads: CASSPLEGGLYNEQFF. The CDR3 coding sequence is TGTGCCAGCTCACCACTGGAGGGGGGTTTGTACAATGAGCAGTTCTTC. The V and J genes are TRBV18 and TRBJ2-1, with D perhaps TRBD1 or TRBD2 (6 bases each). Trimming took off 1 base at V and 4 bases at J, with 14 bases between the two ends. The CDR3 length is 16 residues. In germline, CDR1 is KGHSH, CDR2 LQKENI.

The chain joins TRBV6-5 to TRBJ2-7, with 7 bases lining up with TRBD1. The CDR3 spans 12 residues. V trimming: 6 bases; J trimming: 6 bases; junction bases outside the gene matches: 5. Germline V gene lookup returns CDR1 MNHEY and CDR2 SVGAGI. CDR3 nucleotides: TGTGCCAGCAGCAACACAGGGGCCGAGCAGTACTTC. Residues: CASSNTGAEQYF.

The V call is TRBV6-5, the J call TRBJ2-2, with TRBD1 as a possible D gene (5 bases). Deletions cut 0 bases from V and 9 bases from J, with 14 bases between. In germline, CDR1 is MNHEY, CDR2 SVGAGI. The CDR3 consists of 15 residues. The DNA for the CDR3 is TGTGCCAGCAGTTACTCGCCGACAGCAGCCTGGGAGCTGTTTTTT. Amino acids: CASSYSPTAAWELFF.

V usage is TRBV15 and J usage is TRBJ1-3; the match to TRBD1 covers 10 bases. V dropped 9 bases and J dropped 0; count of bases not matched to a gene: 5. This CDR3 is built from 15 residues. Per the germline V gene, CDR1 is LNHNV and CDR2 is YYDKDF (reference sequence). The CDR3 DNA is TGTGCCACGGGGGGACAGGGGCCCTCTGGAAACACCATATATTTT. This sequence encodes CATGGQGPSGNTIYF.

This rearrangement joins TRBV6-1 to TRBJ2-5; TRBD1 is a possible D gene (6 bases). Germline assignment: CDR1 MNHNS and CDR2 SASEGT. V dropped 4 bases and J dropped 2 bases, with 11 bases sitting between them. The CDR3 covers 14 residues. For the CDR3, the DNA is TGTGCCAGCAGTGGACAGGTTGGGCAAGAGACCCAGTACTTC. Translating gives CASSGQVGQETQYF.

This clone appeared once. A read error may account for a junction end that differs from germline. This sequence joins TRBV2 and TRBJ2-7, with D tentatively TRBD1 (5 bases). The CDR3 covers 13 residues. Germline CDR1 reads SNHLY; CDR2 reads FYNNEI. The CDR3 coding sequence is TGTGCCAGCTGTGAGACAGAAGACTACGAGCAGTACTTC. This gives the protein CASCETEDYEQYF.

This sequence joins TRBV6-6 and TRBJ2-1; 10 positions match TRBD2. After removal of 2 bases from V and 8 bases from J, the junction contained 6 bases not matched to a gene. Germline values: CDR1 MNHNY, CDR2 SVGAGI (reference sequence). The CDR3 length is 15 residues. CDR3 residues: CASSYILAGVDEQFF. The CDR3 coding sequence is TGTGCCAGCAGTTACATCCTAGCGGGAGTTGATGAGCAGTTCTTC.

The genes are TRBV5-4 and TRBJ2-7; D perhaps matches TRBD1 (6 bases). CDR1 is SGHNT and CDR2 is YYREEE in the germline V gene (reference sequence). The length of the CDR3 is 13 residues. The ends were cut back, 6 bases at V and 0 bases at J, with 10 bases in the middle. As DNA, the CDR3 is TGTGCCAGCAACCCGGACAGCTCCTACGAGCAGTACTTC. This gives the protein CASNPDSSYEQYF.

The rearrangement joins TRBV18 to TRBJ1-3; D is ambiguous. V lost 2 bases, J lost 8 bases, and 7 bases lay in between. Per the germline V gene, CDR1 is KGHSH and CDR2 is LQKENI. This CDR3 is 12 amino acids long. The CDR3 sequence: CASSPSSDTIYF. In DNA form, the CDR3 reads TGTGCCAGCTCACCAAGCAGTGACACCATATATTTT.

The chain uses TRBV25-1 and TRBJ2-3; a weak D match, TRBD1 (8 bases). CDR3 length: 15 residues. Trimming took 5 bases from V and 6 from J, leaving 18 bases between them. Germline V gene lookup returns CDR1 MGHDK and CDR2 SYGVNS. CDR3: CASSTRQGRGDTQYF. CDR3 coding DNA: TGTGCCAGCAGTACTAGACAGGGGAGGGGGGATACGCAGTATTTT.

The rearrangement uses TRBV11-3 and TRBJ2-3; 7 bases align to TRBD1. The CDR3 sequence is 14 residues long. From germline, CDR1 is SGHNT and CDR2 YENEEA. The V and J ends lost 1 base and 4 bases, in that order; junction bases with no gene match: 2. The CDR3: CASSLGRGSDTQYF. The DNA for the CDR3 is TGTGCCAGCAGCTTAGGCAGGGGGTCAGATACGCAGTATTTT.

The chain has TRBV7-9 and TRBJ2-2, with 10 bases lining up with TRBD2. Per germline, CDR1 SEHNR and CDR2 FQNEAQ (reference sequence). Germline trimming cut 1 base from V and 13 bases from J; bases unmatched to any gene: 15. The CDR3 is 17 residues long. In DNA form, the CDR3 reads TGTGCCAGCAGCTTAGGACCTGGGACTAGCGAACGCGGTAGGCTGTTTTTT. Translation: CASSLGPGTSERGRLFF.

This clone was seen a single time. This rearrangement joins TRBV27 to TRBJ1-2, with D unresolved. With 0 bases removed from V and 4 bases from J, the gap between germline ends came to 12 bases. Germline CDR1 and CDR2: MNHEY and SMNVEV (reference sequence). The CDR3 has 15 amino acids. The CDR3 bases are TGTGCCAGCAGTTTATCCCCGCGGGGTGGCTATGGCTACACCTTC. It encodes CASSLSPRGGYGYTF.

V gene TRBV10-3 combines with J gene TRBJ1-2; the D is unclear. CDR3 length equals 15 residues. Between the trimmed V and J ends, which lost 0 bases and 1 base, there was a span of 9 bases. The germline V gene encodes CDR1 ENHRY and CDR2 SYGVKD. CDR3 sequence reads: CAISESTPLNYGYTF. DNA for the CDR3: TGTGCCATCAGTGAGTCGACCCCCCTTAACTATGGCTACACCTTC.

This clone was observed a single time. The chain uses TRBV28 and TRBJ1-3, with D hard to call. Looked up from germline, CDR1 is MDHEN and CDR2 is SYDVKM. Trimming left V 1 base short and J 8 bases short, with 12 bases between. The CDR3 extends over 14 amino acids. The CDR3: CASSLSGHPDTIYF. CDR3 DNA: TGTGCCAGCAGTTTATCGGGCCATCCTGACACCATATATTTT.

As DNA, the CDR3 is TGTGCCAGCAGCTTGGAGGGATCCACAGATACGCAGTATTTT. It codes for CASSLEGSTDTQYF. This chain uses TRBV13 with TRBJ2-3; the D gene is possibly TRBD2 (6 bases). Deletions cut 3 bases from V and 2 bases from J, with 9 bases between. The CDR3 consists of 14 residues. Germline V gene lookup returns CDR1 PRHDT and CDR2 FYEKMQ (reference sequence).

CDR3 sequence reads: CASSLARGSSYEQYF. The CDR3 DNA sequence: TGTGCCAGCAGCTTGGCCAGGGGAAGTTCCTACGAGCAGTACTTC. The chain has TRBV5-5 and TRBJ2-7; weak D call: TRBD1 (6 bases). The V gene lost 0 bases and the J gene lost 1 base, with 11 bases spanning the gap. The CDR3 consists of 15 residues. The germline V gene encodes CDR1 SGHKS and CDR2 YYEKEE (reference sequence). Complete variable domain (other parts from reference TRBV5-5 and TRBJ2-7): DAGVTQSPTHLIKTRGQQVTLRCSPISGHKSVSWYQQVLGQGPQFIFQYYEKEERGRGNFPDRFSARQFPNYSSELNVNALLLGDSALYLCASSLARGSSYEQYFGPGTRLTVT.

This chain uses TRBV6-1 with TRBJ1-2, with D uncertain. V was shortened by 2 bases and J by 3 bases, with 13 bases between the two germline ends. This CDR3 region has 15 residues. CDR1 and CDR2 (germline): MNHNS, SASEGT. The CDR3 is CASSERVQFYYGYTF. In DNA form, the CDR3 reads TGTGCCAGCAGTGAAAGGGTACAGTTTTACTATGGCTACACCTTC.

The chain recombines TRBV4-3 with TRBJ2-7; TRBD1 matches 9 bases. V gave up 1 base and J gave up 6 bases; unmatched junction bases: 4. Germline loops: CDR1 LGHNA, CDR2 YSLEER. The CDR3 sequence is 14 residues long. The CDR3 reads CASSQGQGVGEQYF. CDR3 in DNA: TGCGCCAGCAGCCAAGGACAGGGGGTGGGCGAGCAGTACTTC.

This chain links TRBV27 with TRBJ2-1, with TRBD2 matching 9 bases. This CDR3 spans 17 amino acids. V was pared by 3 bases and J by 4 bases, with 10 bases of the junction left unmatched. The germline gives CDR1 MNHEY, CDR2 SMNVEV (reference sequence). This CDR3 reads CASSFSSGRRLYNEQFF. The CDR3 DNA follows: TGTGCCAGCAGTTTTTCGAGCGGGAGGAGACTATACAATGAGCAGTTCTTC.

The V call is TRBV7-3, the J call TRBJ1-4, with D tentatively TRBD1 (6 bases). The V end was cut by 5 bases, the J end by 7 bases, with 17 bases between. This CDR3 contains 15 residues. Germline assignment: CDR1 SGHTA and CDR2 FQGTGA. This CDR3 reads CASSISGDKGEKLFF. CDR3 DNA: TGTGCCAGCAGCATAAGTGGGGACAAGGGTGAAAAACTGTTTTTT.